What follows is one TCR beta chain and its context. Its antigen remains unidentified. This sample is drawn from a study of cytomegalovirus exposure and HLA in healthy donors. Study-level information: Genotyping of 430 or so donors showed that approximately 83% belonged to the Caucasian-associated ancestry cluster. Study conclusions and caveats: A later analysis found TCR association rates differed by HLA locus, highest for DRB1 and lowest for HLA-C.

60 Vbeta and 13 Jbeta primers were used in PCR. Method: immunoSEQ multiplex PCR; TCRdb's copy keeps in-frame clones and lacks some. The sample holds around 100,000 clones, 65% to 80% seen once. The ends were cut back, 1 base at V and 0 bases at J, with 12 bases in the middle. The CDR3 is 16 residues long. Per the germline V gene, CDR1 is LGHNA and CDR2 is YSLEER. The clonotype was recovered from a young woman in good health and CMV-seropositive. The V and J genes are TRBV4-3 and TRBJ1-2, with D unclear. Sequenced sample: PBMCs. The CDR3, as DNA: TGCGCCAGCAGCCAAGGCCGGGTCCCAGCTAACTATGGCTACACCTTC. Its protein is CASSQGRVPANYGYTF.